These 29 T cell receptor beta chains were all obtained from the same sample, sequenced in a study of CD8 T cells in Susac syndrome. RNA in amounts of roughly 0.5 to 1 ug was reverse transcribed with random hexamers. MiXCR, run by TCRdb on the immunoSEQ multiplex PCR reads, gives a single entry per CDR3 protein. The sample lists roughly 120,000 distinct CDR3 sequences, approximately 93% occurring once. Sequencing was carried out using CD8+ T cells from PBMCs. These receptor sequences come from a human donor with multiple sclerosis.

In DNA form, the CDR3 reads TGTGCCAGCAGCCCAGCCGGGACTAGCTATAAGGAGACCCAGTACTTC. Translating it yields CASSPAGTSYKETQYF. This chain uses TRBV13 with TRBJ2-5; 9 bases match TRBD2. The CDR3 runs 16 residues. The V and J ends lost 5 bases and 5 bases, in that order; junction bases with no gene match: 12. Germline assignment: CDR1 PRHDT and CDR2 FYEKMQ (reference sequence).

The CDR3 spells CSARGKGASGANVLTF. The DNA for the CDR3 is TGCAGTGCCCGAGGAAAGGGGGCGTCTGGGGCCAACGTCCTGACTTTC. The V gene is TRBV20-1, the J gene TRBJ2-6, with 7 bases matching TRBD1. Germline-derived CDR1 and CDR2 are DFQATT and SNEGSKA (reference sequence). The CDR3 sequence is 16 residues long. Unmatched junction bases numbered 9, after V lost 6 bases and J lost 1 base.

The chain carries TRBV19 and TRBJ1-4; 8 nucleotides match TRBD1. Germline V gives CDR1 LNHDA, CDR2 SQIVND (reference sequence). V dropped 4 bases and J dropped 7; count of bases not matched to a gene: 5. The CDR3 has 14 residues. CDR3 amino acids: CASSTDRGAEKLFF. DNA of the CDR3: TGTGCCAGTAGTACCGACAGGGGAGCTGAAAAACTGTTTTTT.

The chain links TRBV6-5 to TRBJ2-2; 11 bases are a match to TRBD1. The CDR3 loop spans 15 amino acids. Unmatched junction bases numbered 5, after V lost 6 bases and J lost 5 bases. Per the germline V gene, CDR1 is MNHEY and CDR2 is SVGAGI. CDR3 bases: TGTGCCAGCAGCTGGACAGGGGGCCGGACCGGGGAGCTGTTTTTT. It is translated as CASSWTGGRTGELFF.

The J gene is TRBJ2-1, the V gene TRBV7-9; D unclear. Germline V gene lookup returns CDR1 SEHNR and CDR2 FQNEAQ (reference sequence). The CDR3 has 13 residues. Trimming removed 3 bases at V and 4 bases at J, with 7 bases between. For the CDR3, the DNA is TGTGCCAGCAGCTTTGCCGGTTACAATGAGCAGTTCTTC. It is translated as CASSFAGYNEQFF.

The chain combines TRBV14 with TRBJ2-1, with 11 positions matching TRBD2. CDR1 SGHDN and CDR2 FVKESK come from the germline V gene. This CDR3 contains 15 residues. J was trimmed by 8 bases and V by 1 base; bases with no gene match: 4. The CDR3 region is CASSQVAGGWDEQFF. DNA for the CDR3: TGTGCCAGCAGCCAAGTAGCGGGGGGGTGGGATGAGCAGTTCTTC. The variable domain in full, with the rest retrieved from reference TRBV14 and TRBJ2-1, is EAGVTQFPSHSVIEKGQTVTLRCDPISGHDNLYWYRRVMGKEIKFLLHFVKESKQDESGMPNNRFLAERTGGTYSTLKVQPAELEDSGVYFCASSQVAGGWDEQFFGPGTRLTVL.

For the CDR3, the DNA is TGTGCCAGCAGCTTATCCAGGGTAGCCGATGGCTACACCTTC. Its translation is CASSLSRVADGYTF. V and J are TRBV7-9 and TRBJ1-2, with a tentative D call TRBD1 (5 bases). This CDR3 is built from 14 residues. Germline loops: CDR1 SEHNR, CDR2 FQNEAQ (reference sequence). V shed 2 bases and J shed 6 bases, with 13 bases lying between them.

The CDR3 reads CASSQVGGGSGELFF. The CDR3 region has the DNA TGCGCCAGCAGCCAAGTCGGGGGGGGATCCGGGGAGCTGTTTTTT. This sequence joins TRBV4-1 and TRBJ2-2; the match to TRBD2 covers 8 bases. Per germline, CDR1 MGHRA and CDR2 YSYEKL. The CDR3 runs 15 residues. The V and J ends lost 1 base and 6 bases, in that order; junction bases with no gene match: 4.

CDR3 sequence reads: CATSSGASYEQYF. The CDR3 bases are TGTGCCACCTCTAGCGGGGCCTCCTACGAGCAGTACTTC. This chain connects TRBV24-1 to TRBJ2-7; 9 bases fit TRBD2. The V gene's germline CDR1 is KGHDR and CDR2 SFDVKD. After removal of 9 bases from V and 0 bases from J, the junction contained 2 bases not matched to a gene. The CDR3 contains 13 residues.

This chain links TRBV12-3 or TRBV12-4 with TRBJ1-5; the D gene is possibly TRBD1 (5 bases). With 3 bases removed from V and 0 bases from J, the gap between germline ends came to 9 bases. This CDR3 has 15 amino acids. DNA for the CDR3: TGTGCCAGCAGTTTCGGGGCTGATAGCAATCAGCCCCAGCATTTT. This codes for CASSFGADSNQPQHF.

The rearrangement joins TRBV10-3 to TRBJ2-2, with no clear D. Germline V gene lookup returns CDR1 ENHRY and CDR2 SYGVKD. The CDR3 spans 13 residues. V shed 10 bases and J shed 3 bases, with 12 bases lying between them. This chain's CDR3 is CATSFSDTGELFF. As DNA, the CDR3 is TGTGCCACCTCCTTTTCGGACACCGGGGAGCTGTTTTTT.

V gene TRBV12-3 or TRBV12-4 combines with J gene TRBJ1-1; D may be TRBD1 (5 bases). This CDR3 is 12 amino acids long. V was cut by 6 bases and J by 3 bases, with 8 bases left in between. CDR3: CASSWGYTEAFF. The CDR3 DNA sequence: TGTGCCAGCAGCTGGGGGTACACTGAAGCTTTCTTT.

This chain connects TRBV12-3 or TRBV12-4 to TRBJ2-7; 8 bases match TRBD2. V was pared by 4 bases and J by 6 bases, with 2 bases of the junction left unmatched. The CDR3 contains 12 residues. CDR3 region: CASSSGTSEQYF. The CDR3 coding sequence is TGTGCCAGCAGTTCCGGGACTAGCGAGCAGTACTTC.

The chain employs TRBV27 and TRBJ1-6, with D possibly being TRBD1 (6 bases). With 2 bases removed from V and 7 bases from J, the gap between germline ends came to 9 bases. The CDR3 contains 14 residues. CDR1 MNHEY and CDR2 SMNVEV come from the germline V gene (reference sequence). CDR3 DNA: TGTGCCAGCAGTTTAGCTACAGGGAATTCACCCCTCCACTTT. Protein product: CASSLATGNSPLHF.

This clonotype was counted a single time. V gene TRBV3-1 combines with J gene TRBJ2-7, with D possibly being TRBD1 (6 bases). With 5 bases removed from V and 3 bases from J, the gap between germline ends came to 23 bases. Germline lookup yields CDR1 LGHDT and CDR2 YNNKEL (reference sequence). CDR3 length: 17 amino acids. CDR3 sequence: CASSSTPRGQWVYEQYF. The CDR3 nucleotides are TGTGCCAGCAGCTCCACCCCCAGGGGCCAGTGGGTCTACGAGCAGTACTTC.

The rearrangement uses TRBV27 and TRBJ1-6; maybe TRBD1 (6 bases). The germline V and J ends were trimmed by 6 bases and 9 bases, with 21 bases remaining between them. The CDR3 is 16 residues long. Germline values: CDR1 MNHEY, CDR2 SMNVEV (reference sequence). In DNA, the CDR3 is TGTGCCAGCAGCCCAAAAGGCCGGGACAATGGTTCACCCCTCCACTTT. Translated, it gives CASSPKGRDNGSPLHF.

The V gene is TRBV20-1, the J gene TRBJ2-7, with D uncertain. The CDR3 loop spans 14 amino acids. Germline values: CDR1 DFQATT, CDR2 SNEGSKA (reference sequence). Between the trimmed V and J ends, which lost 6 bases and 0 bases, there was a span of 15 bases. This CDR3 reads CSAEPTASSYEQYF. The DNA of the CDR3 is TGCAGTGCGGAGCCCACAGCAAGCTCCTACGAGCAGTACTTC.

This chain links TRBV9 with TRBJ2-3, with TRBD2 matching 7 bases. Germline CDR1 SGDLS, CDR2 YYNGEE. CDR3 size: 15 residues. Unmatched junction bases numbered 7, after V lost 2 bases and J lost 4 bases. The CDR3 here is CASSVGGLGADTQYF. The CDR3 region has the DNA TGTGCCAGCAGCGTCGGAGGACTAGGGGCAGATACGCAGTATTTT. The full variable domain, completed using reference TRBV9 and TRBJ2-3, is DSGVTQTPKHLITATGQRVTLRCSPRSGDLSVYWYQQSLDQGLQFLIQYYNGEERAKGNILERFSAQQFPDLHSELNLSSLELGDSALYFCASSVGGLGADTQYFGPGTRLTVL.

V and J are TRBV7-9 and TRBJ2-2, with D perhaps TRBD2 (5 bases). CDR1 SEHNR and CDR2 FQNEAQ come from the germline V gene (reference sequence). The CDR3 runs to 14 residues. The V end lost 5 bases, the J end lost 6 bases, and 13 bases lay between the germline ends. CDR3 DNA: TGTGCCAGCAGCCCGACTAAGACTGCCGGGGAGCTGTTTTTT. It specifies CASSPTKTAGELFF.

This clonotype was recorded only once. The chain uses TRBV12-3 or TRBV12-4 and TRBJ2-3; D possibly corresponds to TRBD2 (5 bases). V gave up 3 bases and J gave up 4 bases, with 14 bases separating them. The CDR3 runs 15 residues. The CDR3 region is CASSFLRDGADTQYF. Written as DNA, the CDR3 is TGTGCCAGCAGTTTTCTACGGGATGGCGCAGATACGCAGTATTTT.

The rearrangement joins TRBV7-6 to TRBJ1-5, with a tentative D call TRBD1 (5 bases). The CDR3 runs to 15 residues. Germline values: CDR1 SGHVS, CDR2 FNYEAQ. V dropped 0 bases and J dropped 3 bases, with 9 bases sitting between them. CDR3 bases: TGTGCCAGCAGCTTAGCTGGGGACTCCAATCAGCCCCAGCATTTT. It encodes CASSLAGDSNQPQHF.

CDR3 nucleotides: TGTGCCAGCTTCGGGTTCCAAGAGACCCAGTACTTC. Translation: CASFGFQETQYF. V usage is TRBV2 and J usage is TRBJ2-5; D not resolved. The length of the CDR3 is 12 residues. Trimming shortened V by 8 bases and J by 1 base, and 8 bases separated the two germline ends. Germline V gives CDR1 SNHLY, CDR2 FYNNEI.

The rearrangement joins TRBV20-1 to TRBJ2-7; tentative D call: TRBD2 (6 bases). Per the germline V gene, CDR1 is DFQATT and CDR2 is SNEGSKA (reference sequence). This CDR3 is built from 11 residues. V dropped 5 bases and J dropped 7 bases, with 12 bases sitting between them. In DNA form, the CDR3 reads TGCAGTGCTCCCCGGGGGAGAGAGCAGTACTTC. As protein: CSAPRGREQYF.

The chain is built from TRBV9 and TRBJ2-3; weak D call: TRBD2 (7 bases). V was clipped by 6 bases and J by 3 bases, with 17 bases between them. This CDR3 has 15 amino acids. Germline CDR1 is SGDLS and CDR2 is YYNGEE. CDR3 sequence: CASTEGGVRTDTQYF. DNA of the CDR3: TGTGCCAGCACAGAGGGGGGGGTAAGGACAGATACGCAGTATTTT.

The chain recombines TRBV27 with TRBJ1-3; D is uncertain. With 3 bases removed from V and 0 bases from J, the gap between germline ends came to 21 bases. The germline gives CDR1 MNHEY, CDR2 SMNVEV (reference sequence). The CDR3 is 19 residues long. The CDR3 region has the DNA TGTGCCAGCAGTTTGTCGGGCGGTCGGCTCTTTCTCTCTGGAAACACCATATATTTT. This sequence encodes CASSLSGGRLFLSGNTIYF.

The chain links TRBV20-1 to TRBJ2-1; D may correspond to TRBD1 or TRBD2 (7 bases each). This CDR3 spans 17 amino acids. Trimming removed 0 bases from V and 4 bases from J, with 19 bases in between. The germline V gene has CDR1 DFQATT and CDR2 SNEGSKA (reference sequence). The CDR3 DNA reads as TGCAGTGCTAGAGATTTCGCAGGGGGGGAACGATACAATGAGCAGTTCTTC. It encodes CSARDFAGGERYNEQFF.

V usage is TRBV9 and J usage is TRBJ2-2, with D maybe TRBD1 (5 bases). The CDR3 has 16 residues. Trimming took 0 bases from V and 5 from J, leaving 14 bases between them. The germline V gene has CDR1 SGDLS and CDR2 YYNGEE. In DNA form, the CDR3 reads TGTGCCAGCAGCGTAGGTGGGGCCCCGAGGACCGGGGAGCTGTTTTTT. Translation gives CASSVGGAPRTGELFF.

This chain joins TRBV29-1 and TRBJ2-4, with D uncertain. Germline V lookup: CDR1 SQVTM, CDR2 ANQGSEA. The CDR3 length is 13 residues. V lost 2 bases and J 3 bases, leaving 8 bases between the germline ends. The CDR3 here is CSVEPGSKNIQYF. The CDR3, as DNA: TGCAGCGTTGAACCGGGCAGCAAAAACATTCAGTACTTC.

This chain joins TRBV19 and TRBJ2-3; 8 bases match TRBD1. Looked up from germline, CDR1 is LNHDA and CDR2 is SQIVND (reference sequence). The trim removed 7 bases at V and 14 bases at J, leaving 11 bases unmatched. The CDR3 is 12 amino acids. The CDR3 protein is CASNPNRDRLYF. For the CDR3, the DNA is TGTGCCAGTAACCCAAACCGGGACAGGCTGTATTTT. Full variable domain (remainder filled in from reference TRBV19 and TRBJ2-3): DGGITQSPKYLFRKEGQNVTLSCEQNLNHDAMYWYRQDPGQGLRLIYYSQIVNDFQKGDIAEGYSVSREKKESFPLTVTSAQKNPTAFYLCASNPNRDRLYFGPGTRLTVL.